One sample yielded the 3 T cell receptor beta chains listed below, sequenced in a study of T cell responses to AZD1222 COVID-19 vaccine. Method: immunoSEQ multiplex PCR; TCRdb's copy keeps in-frame clones and lacks some. The sample has 80,000 or so clones, over 60% seen once. Sequences were derived from peripheral blood, sampled 28 days after the second dose of the MenACWY control vaccine. Receptors originate from an adult who received the MenACWY meningococcal vaccine as a control.

This clone appeared once. DNA for the CDR3: TGTGCCAGTACAGTCTCTGGGGCCAACGTCCTGACTTTC. It codes for CASTVSGANVLTF. The chain couples TRBV19 to TRBJ2-6; no clear D. Trimming cost V 7 bases and J 0 bases, with 4 bases left between them. From germline, CDR1 is LNHDA and CDR2 SQIVND (reference sequence). The CDR3 extends over 13 amino acids.

The V gene is TRBV4-2, the J gene TRBJ1-1, with D perhaps matching TRBD1 (5 bases). V was pared by 1 base and J by 0 bases, with 18 bases between. The CDR3 loop spans 18 amino acids. The germline V gene has CDR1 LGHNA and CDR2 YNFKEQ. CDR3 DNA: TGTGCCAGCAGCCAAGTCAATCCGGGGCAGGATATGAACACTGAAGCTTTCTTT. It yields the protein CASSQVNPGQDMNTEAFF.

The V gene is TRBV30, the J gene TRBJ2-2; no definite D call. Per germline, CDR1 GTSNPN and CDR2 SVGIG (reference sequence). The length of the CDR3 is 14 residues. Deletions cut 0 bases from V and 1 base from J, with 6 bases between. Written as DNA, the CDR3 is TGTGCCTGGAGTGTGGGGTTGAACACCGGGGAGCTGTTTTTT. Protein sequence: CAWSVGLNTGELFF.